A single sample gave rise to the 5 T cell receptor beta chains below, sequenced in a study of PD-1 blockade in mismatch repair-deficient tumors (dated by TCRdb to 2016 to 2017). Libraries were prepared through the immunoSEQ multiplex PCR assay. TCRdb holds this immuneACCESS table with in-frame rearrangements only. Some clones are missing; in checked studies, unresolved V genes explain under half, and the rest has no known cause. The sample table holds roughly 34,000 clones, of which more than 70% were seen once. Roughly 3.5% of the sample is in the top ten clones. Sequences were derived from PBMCs, sampled approximately 6 weeks after starting pembrolizumab. These receptors all come from an adult with mismatch repair-deficient cancer.

This clone was seen more than once but under ten times. The V gene is TRBV5-4, the J gene TRBJ2-1, with 8 bases lining up with TRBD2. This CDR3 spans 13 amino acids. Unmatched junction bases numbered 6, after V lost 4 bases and J lost 9 bases. The germline gives CDR1 SGHNT, CDR2 YYREEE (reference sequence). The CDR3 region has the DNA TGTGCCAGCAGCCCGGGACTAGGGGGTGAGCAGTTCTTC. The encoded protein is CASSPGLGGEQFF.

The chain joins TRBV6-5 to TRBJ1-1; D may be TRBD1 (5 bases). V lost 5 bases and J 2 bases, leaving 9 bases between the germline ends. The CDR3 runs 13 residues. The germline V gene has CDR1 MNHEY and CDR2 SVGAGI. CDR3 sequence (DNA): TGTGCCAGCAGTAGGGGAATAAACACTGAAGCTTTCTTT. Encoded protein: CASSRGINTEAFF.

The genes are TRBV7-6 and TRBJ2-7; D gene ambiguous. CDR1 and CDR2 (germline): SGHVS, FNYEAQ. V was trimmed by 5 bases and J by 0 bases, leaving 8 bases between them. The CDR3 has 13 residues. For the CDR3, the DNA is TGTGCCAGCAGCCCCCTAAGCTCCTACGAGCAGTACTTC. Protein: CASSPLSSYEQYF. The full variable domain, with the rest looked up from reference TRBV7-6 and TRBJ2-7, is GAGVSQSPRYKVTKRGQDVALRCDPISGHVSLYWYRQALGQGPEFLTYFNYEAQQDKSGLPNDRFSAERPEGSISTLTIQRTEQRDSAMYRCASSPLSSYEQYFGPGTRLTVT.

The chain uses TRBV2 and TRBJ2-3, with 7 bases that match TRBD1. The CDR3 loop spans 15 amino acids. Germline CDR1 is SNHLY and CDR2 is FYNNEI. With V trimmed by 0 bases and J by 2 bases, 2 bases remained unmatched. The CDR3 spells CASSEADRYTDTQYF. Written as DNA, the CDR3 is TGTGCCAGCAGTGAAGCGGACAGGTACACAGATACGCAGTATTTT. The full variable domain, with the rest looked up from reference TRBV2 and TRBJ2-3, is EPEVTQTPSHQVTQMGQEVILRCVPISNHLYFYWYRQILGQKVEFLVSFYNNEISEKSEIFDDQFSVERPDGSNFTLKIRSTKLEDSAMYFCASSEADRYTDTQYFGPGTRLTVL.

This clone was counted a single time. V and J are TRBV7-9 and TRBJ2-7; TRBD2 matches 10 bases. The CDR3 covers 15 residues. V shed 5 bases, J shed 2 bases, and the junction held 6 bases outside the gene matches. Germline assignment: CDR1 SEHNR and CDR2 FQNEAQ (reference sequence). The CDR3 region is CASSQGLAGAYEQYF. Written as DNA, the CDR3 is TGTGCCAGCAGCCAGGGCCTAGCGGGAGCCTACGAGCAGTACTTC. Supplemented by reference TRBV7-9 and TRBJ2-7, the full variable domain reads DTGVSQNPRHKITKRGQNVTFRCDPISEHNRLYWYRQTLGQGPEFLTYFQNEAQLEKSRLLSDRFSAERPKGSFSTLEIQRTEQGDSAMYLCASSQGLAGAYEQYFGPGTRLTVT.